This T cell receptor beta chain was sequenced in a study of cytomegalovirus exposure and HLA in healthy donors. The CDR3 has 13 residues. Trimming shortened V by 8 bases and J by 1 base, and 10 bases separated the two germline ends. CDR1 SNHLY and CDR2 FYNNEI come from the germline V gene. Using immunoSEQ multiplex PCR, the repertoire was profiled, and TCRdb retains in-frame clones only, with some absent. The table shows fewer than 200,000 clones, with about 80% occurring only once. The rearrangement links TRBV2 to TRBJ2-3, with a possible D match to TRBD2 (6 bases). This clonotype was obtained from a woman between 18 and 30 years old in good health and CMV-seropositive. Sequencing was done on a sample of PBMCs. The CDR3 bases are TGTGCCAGCCGGAGGGACGGCACAGATACGCAGTATTTT. It translates to CASRRDGTDTQYF.